Below, 3 T cell receptor beta chains from the same sample are listed, as sequenced in a study of blood T cell repertoires in COVID-19. Sequenced by immunoSEQ multiplex PCR; TCRdb stores in-frame clones only, minus some. The sample consists of about 94,000 clones, around 87% of them appearing once. The material sequenced was peripheral blood. The source is a human donor with acute or convalescent COVID-19. The donor label of this sample is uncertain.

The chain combines TRBV6-5 with TRBJ1-3; D is unclear. The CDR3 covers 15 residues. Germline V gene sequence: CDR1 MNHEY, CDR2 SVGAGI. The V end was cut by 2 bases, the J end by 0 bases, with 8 bases between. DNA of the CDR3: TGTGCCAGCAGTTACCGGGGTCTCTCTGGAAACACCATATATTTT. Amino acids: CASSYRGLSGNTIYF.

The rearrangement uses TRBV5-1 and TRBJ2-1; 8 nucleotides match TRBD2. The CDR3 is 15 amino acids. Germline V CDR1 and CDR2: SGHRS, YFSETQ. J lost 8 bases, V lost 2 bases, and 9 bases had no gene match. CDR3 protein: CASSFFPGGRDEQFF. In DNA form, the CDR3 reads TGCGCCAGCAGCTTTTTTCCGGGGGGGAGGGATGAGCAGTTCTTC.

This clone was found a few times. V gene TRBV19 combines with J gene TRBJ2-5; unclear D gene. V lost 8 bases, J lost 5 bases, and 18 bases lay in between. Germline assignment: CDR1 LNHDA and CDR2 SQIVND (reference sequence). The CDR3 runs 14 residues. The DNA of the CDR3 is TGTGCCAGTTCGACCCAGAGAGGTCTGGAGACCCAGTACTTC. Its translation: CASSTQRGLETQYF.